This TCR beta chain originates from a study of T cell repertoires in cytomegalovirus infection. Study-wide context: Selection of CMV epitopes for the study included recently identified HLA-C-restricted and well-studied HLA-B-restricted ones. CMV infection plus the matching HLA type was flagged by public TCR beta signatures.

This clonotype was found a few times. Its specificity is unknown. Notes on the study in general: Public TCR beta family frequency separated CMV-and-HLA carriers, including in an independent cohort. CMV-specific HLA-C-restricted TCR beta clonotypes dominated the ex vivo response.

TCRdb independently ran MiXCR on the reads; one entry per CDR3 protein. The sample yields 900,000 to 950,000 distinct CDR3 sequences, roughly 30% seen once. Trimming cost V 5 bases and J 11 bases; bases outside gene matches: 13. Germline CDR1 reads SGHVS; CDR2 reads FNYEAQ. The CDR3 is made up of 14 amino acids. V and J are TRBV7-6 and TRBJ1-1; 8 bases align to TRBD1. The clonotype comes from a human donor in good health (CMV status not recorded). Some clones in this sample may be carry-over from other donors' samples. The sample in question was cultured CD8+ T cells from PBMCs, obtained from culture after CMV antigen stimulation. The chain's CDR3 is CASSPPAARGLAFF. Here the CDR3 DNA reads TGTGCCAGCAGCCCCCCCGCGGCCAGGGGGCTTGCTTTCTTT.